The 20 T cell receptor beta chains in this list originate from one sample, sequenced in a study of T cells in Graves' hyperthyroidism and ophthalmopathy. RNA transcripts gave rise to amplified TCR beta CDR3 regions. The HTBI set primed first-round TCR CDR3 RT-PCR. TCRdb used MiXCR to reprocess the multiplex PCR reads, holding one entry per CDR3 protein. This sample has roughly 600,000 distinct CDR3 sequences, with around 15% found just once. The sample taken for sequencing was blood. The source of these receptors is a woman in her forties or fifties with Graves' ophthalmopathy.

The gene calls are TRBV6-2 or TRBV6-3 and TRBJ2-7, with D uncertain. Per germline, CDR1 MNHEY and CDR2 SVGEGT. V gave up 3 bases and J gave up 3 bases, with 9 bases separating them. The CDR3 spans 13 residues. CDR3 sequence: CASSYVGYYEQYF. The CDR3 nucleotides read TGTGCCAGCAGTTATGTGGGATACTACGAGCAGTACTTC.

V gene TRBV14 combines with J gene TRBJ2-7; D assignment may be TRBD1 or TRBD2 (6 bases each). CDR1 is SGHDN, CDR2 FVKESK, per germline. CDR3 length: 17 residues. Trimming stripped 2 bases from V and 7 bases from J, with 24 bases between. The CDR3: CASSQLGGRGRTREQYF. In DNA form, the CDR3 reads TGTGCCAGCAGCCAACTGGGGGGCAGGGGAAGAACGCGGGAGCAGTACTTC.

Only a few counts were recorded for this clonotype. This chain uses TRBV6-2 or TRBV6-3 with TRBJ2-1, with no clear D. Trimming took off 6 bases at V and 2 bases at J, with 8 bases between the two ends. This CDR3 comprises 13 residues. The germline V gene encodes CDR1 MNHEY and CDR2 SVGEGT. The CDR3 loop reads CASSALAYNEQFF. For the CDR3, the DNA is TGTGCCAGCAGCGCTCTAGCCTACAATGAGCAGTTCTTC.

This chain links TRBV28 with TRBJ1-4; 7 bases agree with TRBD1. There are 14 residues in the CDR3. Germline CDR1 is MDHEN and CDR2 is SYDVKM. The V gene end was trimmed by 3 bases and the J gene end by 7 bases; junction bases not matched to a gene: 5. In DNA, the CDR3 is TGTGCCAGCAGTTTCGAGGCAGGGGGTGAAAAACTGTTTTTT. This translates into CASSFEAGGEKLFF.

The sample holds many counts of this clonotype. The rearrangement uses TRBV12-3 or TRBV12-4 and TRBJ2-3, with TRBD1 identical over 9 bases. V was clipped by 3 bases and J by 4 bases; unmatched bases: 8. This CDR3 region has 16 residues. The CDR3 sequence is CASSFRTGVRADTQYF. CDR3 in DNA: TGTGCCAGCAGTTTCCGGACAGGGGTGCGGGCAGATACGCAGTATTTT.

This clonotype was observed at least ten times. The V and J genes are TRBV18 and TRBJ2-5; D is unclear. Germline V lookup: CDR1 KGHSH, CDR2 LQKENI. V lost 3 bases and J 5 bases, leaving 13 bases between the germline ends. The CDR3 is 14 amino acids. This chain's CDR3 is CASSPDTLLETQYF. The CDR3 region has the DNA TGTGCCAGCTCACCCGACACCCTCCTTGAGACCCAGTACTTC.

The chain has TRBV7-6 and TRBJ2-5; 8 bases align to TRBD1. V lost 3 bases, J lost 10 bases, and 1 base stayed unmatched. CDR1 is SGHVS, CDR2 FNYEAQ, per germline. This CDR3 comprises 11 residues. The CDR3 region has the DNA TGTGCCAGCAGCTTGACAGGGGACCAGTACTTC. Protein product: CASSLTGDQYF.

Only one count was recorded for this clonotype. A much larger clone differs by one base, so this may be a read error. This chain joins TRBV27 and TRBJ2-7, with 8 positions matching TRBD2. Germline V lookup: CDR1 MNHEY, CDR2 SMNVEV (reference sequence). V shed 8 bases, J shed 3 bases, and the junction held 6 bases outside the gene matches. CDR3 length: 13 residues. CDR3 coding DNA: TGTGCCAGCGGAGATACTAGCGGCTACGAGCAGTACTTC. Its translation is CASGDTSGYEQYF.

The chain joins TRBV27 to TRBJ1-2, with TRBD1 identical over 10 bases. The CDR3 covers 17 residues. Germline CDR1 and CDR2: MNHEY and SMNVEV (reference sequence). J was trimmed by 5 bases and V by 6 bases; bases with no gene match: 15. CDR3 sequence reads: CASSWTLGGQGIYGYTF. CDR3 DNA: TGTGCCAGCAGCTGGACCTTAGGGGGACAGGGGATTTATGGCTACACCTTC.

This clonotype showed up many times. The chain combines TRBV28 with TRBJ2-6; tentatively, D is TRBD1 (6 bases). Germline V gives CDR1 MDHEN, CDR2 SYDVKM. V was cut by 4 bases and J by 2 bases, with 12 bases left in between. This CDR3 comprises 16 residues. The CDR3 coding sequence is TGTGCCAGCAGTTCATCACCAGGGGCTGGGGCCAACGTCCTGACTTTC. Translated, it gives CASSSSPGAGANVLTF.

V and J are TRBV24-1 and TRBJ1-2; D not resolved. The CDR3 covers 12 residues. V lost 9 bases, J lost 4 bases, and 11 bases lay in between. The germline gives CDR1 KGHDR, CDR2 SFDVKD. The DNA for the CDR3 is TGTGCCACCGACCTGCCAAGCTATGGCTACACCTTC. Translated: CATDLPSYGYTF.

This clonotype was counted ten times or more. CDR3 in DNA: TGTGCCAGCAGTTACTCGATCGGCGAGCAGTACTTC. It yields the protein CASSYSIGEQYF. The genes are TRBV6-2 or TRBV6-3 and TRBJ2-7; D call uncertain. Per the germline V gene, CDR1 is MNHEY and CDR2 is SVGEGT. The CDR3 covers 12 residues. Trimming cost V 0 bases and J 6 bases, with 6 bases left between them.

This clonotype occurred a few times. The chain combines TRBV4-2 with TRBJ1-1; a weak D match, TRBD1 (5 bases). CDR1 is LGHNA, CDR2 YNFKEQ, per germline. V lost 1 base and J lost 0, with 12 bases in between. The CDR3 sequence is 16 residues long. The DNA for the CDR3 is TGTGCCAGCAGCCAAGGTAGACAGAATCTGAACACTGAAGCTTTCTTT. It yields the protein CASSQGRQNLNTEAFF.

The CDR3 loop is CASSLGMKEEKLFF. CDR3 in DNA: TGTGCCAGCAGTTTAGGGATGAAGGAGGAAAAACTGTTTTTT. The rearrangement links TRBV27 to TRBJ1-4, with no clear D. CDR3 size: 14 residues. V lost 2 bases and J lost 8, with 12 bases in between. CDR1 and CDR2 from the germline V gene are MNHEY and SMNVEV (reference sequence). The variable domain in full, completed from reference TRBV27 and TRBJ1-4, reads EAQVTQNPRYLITVTGKKLTVTCSQNMNHEYMSWYRQDPGLGLRQIYYSMNVEVTDKGDVPEGYKVSRKEKRNFPLILESPSPNQTSLYFCASSLGMKEEKLFFGSGTQLSVL.

This clonotype was seen ten or more times. This chain links TRBV7-4 with TRBJ1-1; possible D gene TRBD1, 5 bases. Trimming shortened V by 1 base and J by 2 bases, and 14 bases separated the two germline ends. This CDR3 has 16 amino acids. Germline assignment: CDR1 SGHVT and CDR2 SQSDAQ. The CDR3 DNA follows: TGTGCCAGCAGCTTAGAACAGGTTGCCCTAAACACTGAAGCTTTCTTT. This gives the protein CASSLEQVALNTEAFF. The full variable domain, completed using reference TRBV7-4 and TRBJ1-1, is GAGVSQSPRYKVAKRGRDVALRCDSISGHVTLYWYRQTLGQGSEVLTYSQSDAQRDKSGRPSGRFSAERPERSVSTLKIQRTEQGDSAVYLCASSLEQVALNTEAFFGQGTRLTVV.

This clonotype has ten or more counts. The V gene is TRBV5-5, the J gene TRBJ2-7; D unclear. Germline V CDR1 and CDR2: SGHKS, YYEKEE (reference sequence). The CDR3 contains 11 residues. V lost 3 bases to trimming and J lost 7 bases, with 8 bases between them. CDR3 DNA sequence: TGTGCCAGCAGCTCTATAGGAGAGCAGTACTTC. This translates into CASSSIGEQYF.

This clonotype was seen repeatedly, ten times or more. The rearrangement joins TRBV30 to TRBJ2-1; no definite D call. The germline gives CDR1 GTSNPN, CDR2 SVGIG (reference sequence). This CDR3 comprises 13 residues. V lost 2 bases, J lost 8 bases, and 13 bases lay in between. The chain's CDR3 is CAWSKLVMDEQFF. In DNA, the CDR3 is TGTGCCTGGAGTAAGTTAGTCATGGATGAGCAGTTCTTC.

This clonotype was found a few times. The V call is TRBV6-2 or TRBV6-3, the J call TRBJ2-1, with D perhaps TRBD1 (6 bases). Germline CDR1 and CDR2: MNHEY and SVGEGT. Trimming cost V 0 bases and J 7 bases, with 16 bases left between them. This CDR3 comprises 16 residues. CDR3 coding DNA: TGTGCCAGCAGTTACTCGGGGTCGGGACATCATAATGAGCAGTTCTTC. Amino acid sequence: CASSYSGSGHHNEQFF.

V is TRBV9 and J is TRBJ2-1, with TRBD2 identical over 7 bases. There are 18 residues in the CDR3. Germline V CDR1 and CDR2: SGDLS, YYNGEE. J lost 4 bases, V lost 0 bases, and 13 bases had no gene match. The CDR3 reads CASSVEELTGGPYNEQFF. The CDR3 bases are TGTGCCAGCAGCGTAGAGGAATTAACGGGAGGTCCTTACAATGAGCAGTTCTTC.

The chain uses TRBV7-9 and TRBJ1-3; 11 nucleotides match TRBD1. The CDR3 sequence is 16 residues long. Trimming took 5 bases from V and 2 from J; bases not matched to a gene: 5. Germline values: CDR1 SEHNR, CDR2 FQNEAQ (reference sequence). This CDR3 reads CASSPPGQGAGNTIYF. The CDR3 DNA is TGTGCCAGCAGCCCCCCGGGACAGGGGGCTGGAAACACCATATATTTT.